The 2 T cell receptor beta chains below come from one sample, sequenced in a study of blood T cell repertoires in COVID-19. Here immunoSEQ multiplex PCR was the method, and the copy in TCRdb shows in-frame clones only, minus some. The data show 380,000 or so clones, 80% to 90% seen once. The material sequenced was peripheral blood. These receptors were taken from a middle-aged man with acute or convalescent COVID-19.

The chain is built from TRBV6-5 and TRBJ2-5; 7 positions agree with TRBD1. Germline CDR1 and CDR2: MNHEY and SVGAGI. V gave up 0 bases and J gave up 5 bases; unmatched junction bases: 3. CDR3 length: 14 amino acids. CDR3 residues: CASSYSTQGETQYF. The CDR3 bases are TGTGCCAGCAGTTACTCGACACAGGGGGAGACCCAGTACTTC.

This clone appeared a single time. This chain uses TRBV5-6 with TRBJ2-2, with D hard to call. The V end lost 4 bases, the J end lost 4 bases, and 17 bases lay between the germline ends. Per germline, CDR1 SGHDT and CDR2 YYEEEE. The CDR3 is 16 amino acids. Written as DNA, the CDR3 is TGTGCCAGCAGCGTGGTGGCCCTCACGCCCACCGGGGAGCTGTTTTTT. Residues: CASSVVALTPTGELFF. The full variable domain, its missing parts supplied by reference TRBV5-6 and TRBJ2-2, is DAGVTQSPTHLIKTRGQQVTLRCSPKSGHDTVSWYQQALGQGPQFIFQYYEEEERQRGNFPDRFSGHQFPNYSSELNVNALLLGDSALYLCASSVVALTPTGELFFGEGSRLTVL.